The 9 T cell receptor beta chains below all came from one sample that was sequenced in a study of long-term antiretroviral therapy in people with HIV. The libraries were made with immunoSEQ v3.0 at survey level. Using immunoSEQ multiplex PCR, the repertoire was profiled, and TCRdb retains in-frame clones only, with some absent. The sample lists 17,000 or so clones; approximately 85% were seen once. The sequencing used unsorted PBMCs, collected at the start of antiretroviral therapy. The receptors here all came from a man aged 25 to 40 with HIV.

This clone was picked up one time. V is TRBV28 and J is TRBJ1-1; 7 positions match TRBD1. With 5 bases clipped from V and 6 bases from J, the junction kept 9 bases outside the gene matches. This CDR3 contains 14 residues. In germline, CDR1 is MDHEN, CDR2 SYDVKM. CDR3 sequence (DNA): TGTGCCAGCAGTCCTCAGGGGGGGGCGCCTGAAGCTTTCTTT. Its protein is CASSPQGGAPEAFF.

The CDR3 DNA follows: TGTGCCAGCAGCTTGGTCACGGGGAGCACAGATACGCAGTATTTT. Residues: CASSLVTGSTDTQYF. V usage is TRBV5-5 and J usage is TRBJ2-3, with a possible D match to TRBD2 (5 bases). This CDR3 region has 15 residues. Looked up from germline, CDR1 is SGHKS and CDR2 is YYEKEE (reference sequence). Trimming left V 0 bases short and J 0 bases short, with 8 bases between.

The V gene is TRBV27, the J gene TRBJ2-1; either TRBD1 or TRBD2 may fit D (6 bases each). The germline V gene has CDR1 MNHEY and CDR2 SMNVEV (reference sequence). The CDR3 is made up of 13 amino acids. The V end was cut by 5 bases, the J end by 4 bases, with 9 bases between. CDR3 in amino acids: CASSLGGYNEQFF. The CDR3 DNA sequence: TGTGCCAGCAGTCTAGGGGGGTACAATGAGCAGTTCTTC.

This clone was observed a few times. The J gene is TRBJ1-6, the V gene TRBV7-9; no clear D gene. Germline V gene lookup returns CDR1 SEHNR and CDR2 FQNEAQ (reference sequence). The V end was cut by 2 bases, the J end by 8 bases, with 7 bases between. The length of the CDR3 is 13 residues. The CDR3 region is CASSLNTYSPLHF. The CDR3 DNA is TGTGCCAGCAGCTTAAACACTTATTCACCCCTCCACTTT.

This chain joins TRBV6-1 and TRBJ1-5; D is perhaps TRBD1 (5 bases). This CDR3 is 13 amino acids long. Between the trimmed V and J ends, which lost 6 bases and 7 bases, there was a span of 13 bases. CDR1 and CDR2 (germline): MNHNS, SASEGT. In DNA, the CDR3 is TGTGCCAGCAGAGCCGGGACGTACCAGCCCCAGCATTTT. Amino acids: CASRAGTYQPQHF.

In its sample, this clone was seen a few times. The chain combines TRBV21-1 with TRBJ1-5; TRBD1 is the table's D call, not checked against the DNA. TRBV21-1 is a pseudogene locus. The CDR3 sequence is 16 residues long. This CDR3 is CASSKGRGLRGQPQHF. CDR3 coding DNA: TGTGCCAGCAGCAAAGGCAGGGGCCTACGAGGGCAGCCCCAGCATTTT.

This chain connects TRBV10-3 to TRBJ1-2, with unresolved D. Germline CDR1 and CDR2: ENHRY and SYGVKD. This CDR3 has 15 amino acids. Trimming shortened V by 0 bases and J by 0 bases, and 8 bases separated the two germline ends. The CDR3 DNA follows: TGTGCCATCAGTGAGTCGAGGCAAGCTAACTATGGCTACACCTTC. It codes for CAISESRQANYGYTF.

This chain connects TRBV11-2 to TRBJ2-2; D unresolved. This CDR3 is built from 17 residues. Trimming took off 0 bases at V and 0 bases at J, with 11 bases between the two ends. Germline CDR1 reads SGHAT; CDR2 reads FQNNGV. The CDR3 DNA reads TGTGCCAGCAGCTTAGATCTTGGCACAGCGAACACCGGGGAGCTGTTTTTT. Its translation: CASSLDLGTANTGELFF. Full variable domain (remainder filled in from reference TRBV11-2 and TRBJ2-2): EAGVAQSPRYKIIEKRQSVAFWCNPISGHATLYWYQQILGQGPKLLIQFQNNGVVDDSQLPKDRFSAERLKGVDSTLKIQPAKLEDSAVYLCASSLDLGTANTGELFFGEGSRLTVL.

The CDR3 reads CASSSGTSNTGELFF. The CDR3 nucleotides are TGTGCCAGCAGTTCCGGGACTAGCAACACCGGGGAGCTGTTTTTT. This rearrangement joins TRBV5-4 to TRBJ2-2, with 9 nucleotides matching TRBD2. Per the germline V gene, CDR1 is SGHNT and CDR2 is YYREEE (reference sequence). With 5 bases clipped from V and 2 bases from J, the junction kept 4 bases outside the gene matches. The CDR3 consists of 15 residues.